This TCR beta chain originates from a study of T cells in Graves' hyperthyroidism and ophthalmopathy. About the research overall: Peripheral blood collection took place at initial diagnosis, before any treatment.

The CDR3 loop spans 14 amino acids. The germline V gene encodes CDR1 SGHVS and CDR2 FQNEAQ. The source material, RNA transcripts, was used to amplify TCR beta CDR3 regions. A set of HTBI primers served as the primers for a first-round RT-PCR of the TCR CDR3. TCRdb recomputed calls from the multiplex PCR reads with MiXCR, one row per CDR3 protein. The table has over 700,000 distinct CDR3 sequences, roughly 40% seen once. In regard to this clonotype: Just one base apart from a much larger clone, this may be a read error.

This TCR came from a man aged 18-30 years with Graves' hyperthyroidism. This rearrangement joins TRBV7-8 to TRBJ1-2, with 9 nucleotides matching TRBD1. The sample taken for sequencing was blood. CDR3 in amino acids: CASSLGQGIIGNTF. CDR3 sequence (DNA): TGTGCCAGCAGCCTTGGACAGGGGATAATTGGCAACACCTTC.